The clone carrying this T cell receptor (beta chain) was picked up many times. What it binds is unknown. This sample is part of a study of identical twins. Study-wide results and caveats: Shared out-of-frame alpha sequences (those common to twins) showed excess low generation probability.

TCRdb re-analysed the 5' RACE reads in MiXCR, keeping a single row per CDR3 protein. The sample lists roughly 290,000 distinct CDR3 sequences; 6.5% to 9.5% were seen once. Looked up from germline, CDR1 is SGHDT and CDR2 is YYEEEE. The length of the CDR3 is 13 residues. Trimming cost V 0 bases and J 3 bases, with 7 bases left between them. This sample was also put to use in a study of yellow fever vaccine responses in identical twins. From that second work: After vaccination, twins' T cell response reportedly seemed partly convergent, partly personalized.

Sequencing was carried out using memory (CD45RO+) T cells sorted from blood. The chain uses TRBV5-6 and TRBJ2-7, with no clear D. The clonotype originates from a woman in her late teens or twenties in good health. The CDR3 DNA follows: TGTGCCAGCAGCTTGGGATCGAACTACGAGCAGTACTTC. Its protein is CASSLGSNYEQYF.